The rows below give T cell receptor beta chains drawn from one sample of a study of blood T cell repertoires in COVID-19. Sequencing was performed with immunoSEQ multiplex PCR; in TCRdb, only in-frame clones are kept and a portion is missing. The sample has around 300,000 clones, 90% seen once. Source material: peripheral blood. These TCRs come from a woman between 45 and 60 years old with COVID-19, enrolled during active disease. Each CDR3 is given with its conserved first and last residue. D genes are given only for firm matches. A row's size may be missing; if present it is once, few, many or a size class.

j_call	d_call	clone_size	v_call	cdr3_nt	cdr3_aa
TRBJ1-2	-	-	TRBV3-1/TRBV3-2	TGTGCCAGCAGCCAAGATATCGGCCGGGGGGCGAGGGGTGGCTACACCTTC	CASSQDIGRGARGGYTF
TRBJ2-1	-	-	TRBV15	TGTGCCACCAGCTTTAAAACAGGGTATAATGAGCAGTTCTTC	CATSFKTGYNEQFF
TRBJ2-7	TRBD2	once	TRBV2	TGTGCCAGCAAGGTGGGAGGGAACCTATACGAGCAGTACTTC	CASKVGGNLYEQYF
TRBJ2-7	-	once	TRBV7-9	TGTGCCAGCAGCTTCCCTGGTTTAAAGCTAGGCCCGGCCTACGAGCAGTACTTC	CASSFPGLKLGPAYEQYF
TRBJ1-1	-	-	TRBV13	TGTGCCAGCAGCTTGTACAGGGATGAAGCTTTCTTT	CASSLYRDEAFF
TRBJ1-4	TRBD1	-	TRBV7-2	TGTGCCAGCAGCTTGGATGGACAGGGACGGAGTGAAAAACTGTTTTTT	CASSLDGQGRSEKLFF
TRBJ2-2	TRBD1	-	TRBV5-8	TGTGCCAGCAGCTTACCGGGACAGGGGTTATCCGGGGAGCTGTTTTTT	CASSLPGQGLSGELFF
TRBJ2-1	-	few	TRBV4-1	TGCGCCAGCAGCCAAGAGCGGGCTAGTAGTCATGAGCAGTTCTTC	CASSQERASSHEQFF
TRBJ1-2	-	-	TRBV4-1	TGCGCCAGCAGCCAAGATACCCCTTACGAGGGCTACACCTTC	CASSQDTPYEGYTF
TRBJ1-5	TRBD1	-	TRBV15	TGTGCCACCAGCAGAGATGCAGGGGGTCAGCCCCAGCATTTT	CATSRDAGGQPQHF